The entry below describes one T cell receptor (beta chain). As yet, its antigen is unknown. The repertoire was sequenced with immunoSEQ multiplex PCR; TCRdb's copy has only in-frame clones and lacks some. Of 35,000 to 50,000 clones listed, 70% to 80% were seen once; the top ten hold approximately 6.5%. This entry belongs to a study of memory CD4+ T cells and cytomegalovirus serostatus. Broader study findings: Repertoires predicted CMV serostatus with median bootstrapped AUC of approximately 0.95.

Germline CDR1 reads SGHVS; CDR2 reads FQNEAQ. Trimming pared 1 base from V and 7 bases from J, leaving 10 bases between. The CDR3 extends over 13 amino acids. Single viable CD3+CD4+CD8-CD45RO+ cells were sorted as the memory CD4+ T cells. The sample consisted of memory CD4+ T cells from blood. The J gene is TRBJ2-5, the V gene TRBV7-8, with TRBD2 as a possible D gene (5 bases). This receptor was identified in an adult in good health and CMV-seronegative. Here the CDR3 DNA reads TGTGCCAGCAGCTTAGGGGAAGAGGGGACCCAGTACTTC. Protein sequence: CASSLGEEGTQYF.